This is a list of T cell receptor beta chains from one sample in a study of T cells after yellow fever vaccination. TCRdb re-called the 5' RACE reads with MiXCR, one entry per CDR3 protein. The table includes around 400,000 distinct CDR3 sequences, 11% detected once. Sample: PBMCs, taken on the day of the first yellow fever vaccination. The source of these receptors is a man between 18 and 35 years old who received the YFV17D yellow fever vaccine. Each CDR3 is given with its conserved first and last residue.

CDR3 length: 14; V gene: TRBV6-4; J gene: TRBJ2-3; CDR3 protein: CASSDGGASDTQYF
CDR3 length: 14; V gene: TRBV4-1; J gene: TRBJ2-5; CDR3 protein: CASSQDSETGTQYF
CDR3 length: 17; V gene: TRBV27; J gene: TRBJ2-5; CDR3 protein: CASSLSGRGPGLETQYF
CDR3 length: 12; V gene: TRBV20-1; J gene: TRBJ2-3; CDR3 protein: CSARVPGDTQYF
CDR3 length: 14; V gene: TRBV5-1; J gene: TRBJ2-7; CDR3 protein: CASRPGLAAGEQYF
CDR3 length: 12; V gene: TRBV20-1; J gene: TRBJ2-7; CDR3 protein: CSARRDPYEQYF
CDR3 length: 15; V gene: TRBV5-1; J gene: TRBJ1-1; CDR3 protein: CASSFPFGENTEAFF
CDR3 length: 13; V gene: TRBV29-1; J gene: TRBJ2-2; CDR3 protein: CSVEGGDTGELFF
CDR3 length: 17; V gene: TRBV27; J gene: TRBJ1-6; CDR3 protein: CASSPREQTSYNSPLHF
CDR3 length: 14; V gene: TRBV30; J gene: TRBJ2-5; CDR3 protein: CAWSWTGADETQYF
CDR3 length: 15; V gene: TRBV9; J gene: TRBJ2-3; CDR3 protein: CASSLRTGGRDTQYF
CDR3 length: 16; V gene: TRBV5-1; J gene: TRBJ2-7; CDR3 protein: CASSLGTSGVSYEQYF
CDR3 length: 14; V gene: TRBV10-3; J gene: TRBJ2-3; CDR3 protein: CATSEAGVGDTQYF
CDR3 length: 16; V gene: TRBV27; J gene: TRBJ2-5; CDR3 protein: CASSPQTGGDLETQYF
CDR3 length: 16; V gene: TRBV7-2; J gene: TRBJ1-5; CDR3 protein: CASSSGYPGGNQPQHF
CDR3 length: 14; V gene: TRBV20-1; J gene: TRBJ2-2; CDR3 protein: CSARQPANTGELFF
CDR3 length: 13; V gene: TRBV7-2; J gene: TRBJ2-7; CDR3 protein: CASSPTSGAWQYF
CDR3 length: 17; V gene: TRBV14; J gene: TRBJ2-1; CDR3 protein: CASSSHGLPVGGVRQFF
CDR3 length: 16; V gene: TRBV5-1; J gene: TRBJ2-1; CDR3 protein: CASSPAGQGGYNEQFF
CDR3 length: 16; V gene: TRBV4-2; J gene: TRBJ1-3; CDR3 protein: CASSRDLPGTGHTIYF
CDR3 length: 16; V gene: TRBV5-1; J gene: TRBJ2-2; CDR3 protein: CASSSGGTVNTGELFF
CDR3 length: 15; V gene: TRBV5-5; J gene: TRBJ2-1; CDR3 protein: CASSLLGGVMNEQFF
CDR3 length: 12; V gene: TRBV20-1; J gene: TRBJ2-1; CDR3 protein: CSASGGYNEQFF
CDR3 length: 10; V gene: TRBV20-1; J gene: TRBJ1-2; CDR3 protein: CSANSDGYTF